This TCR beta chain is drawn from a study of breast tumors, draining lymph nodes, adjacent tissues. General study points: Tumor repertoires ranked between lymph nodes and nontumor tissue in diversity, with V and J gene preferences.

This clonotype was seen just once. As yet, its antigen is unknown. Samples came from axillary lymph nodes draining the breast cancer. The V gene lost 1 base and the J gene lost 6 bases, with 16 bases spanning the gap. Germline V CDR1 and CDR2: KGHDR, SFDVKD. This CDR3 has 16 residues. Via MiXCR, TCRdb re-called the multiplex PCR reads, giving one row per CDR3 protein. The sample holds about 89,000 distinct CDR3 sequences, about 27% seen once. Sequenced: axillary lymph node tissue. The J gene is TRBJ2-3, the V gene TRBV24-1, with D perhaps matching TRBD2 (5 bases). The sequence came from a female donor with breast cancer. Some clones in this sample may be carry-over from other donors' samples. The chain's CDR3 is CATSDFRGATQDTQYF. The CDR3 bases are TGTGCCACCAGTGATTTTCGGGGAGCCACACAGGATACGCAGTATTTT.